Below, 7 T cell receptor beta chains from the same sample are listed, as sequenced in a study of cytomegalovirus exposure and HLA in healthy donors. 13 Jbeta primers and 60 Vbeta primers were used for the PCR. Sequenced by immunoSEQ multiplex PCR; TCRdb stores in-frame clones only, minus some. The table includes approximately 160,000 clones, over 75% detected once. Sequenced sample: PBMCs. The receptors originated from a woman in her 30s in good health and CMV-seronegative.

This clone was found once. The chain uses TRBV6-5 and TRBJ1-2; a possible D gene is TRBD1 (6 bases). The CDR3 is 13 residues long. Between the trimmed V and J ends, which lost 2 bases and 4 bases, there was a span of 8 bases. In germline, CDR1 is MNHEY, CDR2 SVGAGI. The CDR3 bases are TGTGCCAGCAGTTACACAGGGTCCTATGGCTACACCTTC. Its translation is CASSYTGSYGYTF.

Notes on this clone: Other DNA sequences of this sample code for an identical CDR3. CDR3 sequence reads: CASSQLAGGSNEQFF. In nucleotides, the CDR3 is TGCGCCAGCAGTCAACTAGCGGGAGGGTCCAATGAGCAGTTCTTC. The chain links TRBV4-3 to TRBJ2-1, with 13 nucleotides matching TRBD2. J gave up 6 bases and V 6 bases, and 5 bases lay outside the gene matches. This CDR3 region has 15 residues. Germline CDR1 and CDR2: LGHNA and YSLEER.

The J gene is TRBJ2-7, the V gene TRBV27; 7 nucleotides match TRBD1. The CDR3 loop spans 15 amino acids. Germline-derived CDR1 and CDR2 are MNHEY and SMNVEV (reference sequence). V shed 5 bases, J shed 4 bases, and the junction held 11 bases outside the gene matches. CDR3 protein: CASSLYRGTLYEQYF. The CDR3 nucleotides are TGTGCCAGCAGTCTTTACAGGGGAACCCTTTACGAGCAGTACTTC.

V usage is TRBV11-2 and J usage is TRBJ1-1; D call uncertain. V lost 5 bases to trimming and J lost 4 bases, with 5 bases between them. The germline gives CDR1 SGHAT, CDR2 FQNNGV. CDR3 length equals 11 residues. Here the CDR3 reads CASSISTEAFF. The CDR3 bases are TGTGCCAGCAGCATATCCACTGAAGCTTTCTTT.

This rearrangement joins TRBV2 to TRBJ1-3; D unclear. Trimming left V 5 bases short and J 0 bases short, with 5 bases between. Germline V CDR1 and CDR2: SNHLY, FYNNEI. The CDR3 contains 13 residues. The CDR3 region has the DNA TGTGCCAGCAGTCAGGACTCTGGAAACACCATATATTTT. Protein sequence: CASSQDSGNTIYF.

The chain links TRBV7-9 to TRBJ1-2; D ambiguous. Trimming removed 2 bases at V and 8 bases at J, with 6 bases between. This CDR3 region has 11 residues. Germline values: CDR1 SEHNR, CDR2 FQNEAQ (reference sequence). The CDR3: CASSLPAGYTF. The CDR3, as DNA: TGTGCCAGCAGCTTACCCGCGGGCTACACCTTC.

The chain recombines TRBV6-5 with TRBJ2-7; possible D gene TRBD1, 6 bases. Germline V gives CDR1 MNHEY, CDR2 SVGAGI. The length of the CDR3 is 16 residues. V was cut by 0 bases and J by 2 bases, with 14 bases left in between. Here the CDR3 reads CASSYSIGGTAYEQYF. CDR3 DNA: TGTGCCAGCAGTTACTCGATTGGGGGCACAGCCTACGAGCAGTACTTC.